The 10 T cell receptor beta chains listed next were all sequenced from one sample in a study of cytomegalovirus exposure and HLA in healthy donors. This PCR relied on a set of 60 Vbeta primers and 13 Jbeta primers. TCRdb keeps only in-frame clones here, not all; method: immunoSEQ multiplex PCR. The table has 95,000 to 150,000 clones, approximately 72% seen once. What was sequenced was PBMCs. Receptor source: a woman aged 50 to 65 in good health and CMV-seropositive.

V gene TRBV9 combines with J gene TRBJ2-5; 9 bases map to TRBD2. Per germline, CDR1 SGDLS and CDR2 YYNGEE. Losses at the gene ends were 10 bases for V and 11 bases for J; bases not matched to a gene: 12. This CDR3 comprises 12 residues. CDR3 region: CAAMSGGREQYF. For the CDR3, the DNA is TGTGCCGCCATGAGCGGGGGGCGGGAGCAGTACTTC.

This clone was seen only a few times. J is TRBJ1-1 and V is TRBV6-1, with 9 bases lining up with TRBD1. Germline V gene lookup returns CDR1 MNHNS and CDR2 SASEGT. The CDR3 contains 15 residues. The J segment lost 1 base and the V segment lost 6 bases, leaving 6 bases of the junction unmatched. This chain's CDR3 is CASSVTGGTNTEAFF. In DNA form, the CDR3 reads TGTGCCAGCAGCGTGACAGGGGGGACGAACACTGAAGCTTTCTTT.

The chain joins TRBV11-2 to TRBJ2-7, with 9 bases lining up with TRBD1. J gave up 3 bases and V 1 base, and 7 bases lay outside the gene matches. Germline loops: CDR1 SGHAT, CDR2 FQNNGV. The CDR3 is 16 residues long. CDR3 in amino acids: CASSLGSGTGSYEQYF. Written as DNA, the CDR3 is TGTGCCAGCAGCTTAGGATCCGGGACAGGGAGCTACGAGCAGTACTTC. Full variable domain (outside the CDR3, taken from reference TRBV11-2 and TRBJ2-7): EAGVAQSPRYKIIEKRQSVAFWCNPISGHATLYWYQQILGQGPKLLIQFQNNGVVDDSQLPKDRFSAERLKGVDSTLKIQPAKLEDSAVYLCASSLGSGTGSYEQYFGPGTRLTVT.

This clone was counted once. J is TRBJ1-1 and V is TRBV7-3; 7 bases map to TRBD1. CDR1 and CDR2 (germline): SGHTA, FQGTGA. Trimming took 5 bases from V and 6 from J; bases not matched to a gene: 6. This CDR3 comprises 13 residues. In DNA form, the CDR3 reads TGTGCCAGCAGCCCGCGACAGGGCGCTGAAGCTTTCTTT. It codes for CASSPRQGAEAFF.

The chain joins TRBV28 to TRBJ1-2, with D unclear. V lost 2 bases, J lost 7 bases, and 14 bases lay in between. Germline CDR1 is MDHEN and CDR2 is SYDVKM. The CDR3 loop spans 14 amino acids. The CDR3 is CASSLHSRQAGYTF. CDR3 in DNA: TGTGCCAGCAGTTTACATTCTCGGCAGGCTGGCTACACCTTC.

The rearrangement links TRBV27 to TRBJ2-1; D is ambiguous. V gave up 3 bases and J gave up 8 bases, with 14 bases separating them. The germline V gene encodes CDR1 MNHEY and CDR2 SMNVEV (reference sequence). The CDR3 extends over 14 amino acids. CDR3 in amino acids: CASSFLAAVHEQFF. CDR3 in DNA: TGTGCCAGCAGTTTTTTGGCGGCAGTCCATGAGCAGTTCTTC.

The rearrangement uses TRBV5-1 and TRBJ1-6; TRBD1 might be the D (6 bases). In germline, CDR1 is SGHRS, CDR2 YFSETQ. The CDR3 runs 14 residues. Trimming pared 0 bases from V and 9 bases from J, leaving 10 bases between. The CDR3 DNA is TGCGCCAGCAGCTTGGGACAGACAGGTTCACCCCTCCACTTT. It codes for CASSLGQTGSPLHF. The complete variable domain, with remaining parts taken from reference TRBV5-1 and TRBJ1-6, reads KAGVTQTPRYLIKTRGQQVTLSCSPISGHRSVSWYQQTPGQGLQFLFEYFSETQRNKGNFPGRFSGRQFSNSRSEMNVSTLELGDSALYLCASSLGQTGSPLHFGNGTRLTVT.

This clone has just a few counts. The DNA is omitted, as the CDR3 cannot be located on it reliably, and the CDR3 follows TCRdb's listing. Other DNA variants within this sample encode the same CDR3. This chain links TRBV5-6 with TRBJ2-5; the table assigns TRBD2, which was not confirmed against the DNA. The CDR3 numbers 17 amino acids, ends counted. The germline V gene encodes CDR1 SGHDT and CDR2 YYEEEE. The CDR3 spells CASSLGTSGSFLETQYF.

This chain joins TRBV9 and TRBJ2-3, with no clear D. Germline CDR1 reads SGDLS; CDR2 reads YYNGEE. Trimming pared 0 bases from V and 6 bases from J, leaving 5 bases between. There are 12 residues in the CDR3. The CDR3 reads CASSVDQDTQYF. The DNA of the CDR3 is TGTGCCAGCAGCGTAGACCAGGATACGCAGTATTTT.

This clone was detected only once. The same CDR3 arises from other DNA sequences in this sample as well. The CDR3 DNA reads TGTGCCAGCAGTTTGGAGGGTTTGAACACTGAAGCTTTCTTT. This encodes CASSLEGLNTEAFF. The chain is built from TRBV27 and TRBJ1-1, with no clear D. CDR1 and CDR2 from the germline V gene are MNHEY and SMNVEV (reference sequence). Trimming left V 3 bases short and J 0 bases short, with 8 bases between. This CDR3 is built from 14 residues.